This T cell receptor (beta chain) is drawn from a study of CD8 T cells in Susac syndrome. V gave up 7 bases and J gave up 4 bases, with 13 bases separating them. CDR3 length: 14 residues. CDR1 LNHDA and CDR2 SQIVND come from the germline V gene (reference sequence). RNA was extracted with the RNeasy kit, and a quantity of about 0.45 to 1 ug was reverse transcribed using random hexamers. Multiplex PCR with immunoSEQ amplified the TCR beta CDR3 across 54 Vbeta and 13 Jbeta. TCRdb independently ran MiXCR on the immunoSEQ multiplex PCR reads; one entry per CDR3 protein. This table has hundreds of thousands of distinct CDR3 sequences, about 94% appearing once.

Source material: CD4+ T cells from PBMCs. The chain links TRBV19 to TRBJ2-2; a weak D match, TRBD2 (5 bases). This TCR came from a human donor with multiple sclerosis. The chain's CDR3 is CASKWELATGELFF. Written as DNA, the CDR3 is TGTGCCAGTAAATGGGAGTTGGCCACCGGGGAGCTGTTTTTT. Full variable domain (rest looked up from reference TRBV19 and TRBJ2-2): DGGITQSPKYLFRKEGQNVTLSCEQNLNHDAMYWYRQDPGQGLRLIYYSQIVNDFQKGDIAEGYSVSREKKESFPLTVTSAQKNPTAFYLCASKWELATGELFFGEGSRLTVL.